A selection of T cell receptor beta chains follows, all from one sample in a study of blood T cell repertoires in COVID-19. Clones were read by immunoSEQ multiplex PCR, and TCRdb kept only the in-frame ones, dropping some. The data contain 360,000 or so clones, nearly 90% of them singletons. Specimen: peripheral blood. These receptors originate from a man aged 18 to 35 with active or convalescent COVID-19. Each CDR3 is given with its conserved first and last residue. D genes are given only for firm matches. Size is omitted from some rows. Given values are once, few, many or a class for expanded clones.

NA TRBD1 13 TRBJ1-6 TRBV12-3/TRBV12-4 TGTGCCAGCAGTTTCGGACAGGATTCACCCCTCCACTTT CASSFGQDSPLHF
NA NA 14 TRBJ1-5 TRBV5-1 TGCGCCAGCAGCTTACAGGGAGGGGATCAGCCCCAGCATTTT CASSLQGGDQPQHF
NA NA 20 TRBJ1-3 TRBV4-3 TGCGCCAGCAGCCAGACTTTAGGCTCCAGGGACACCCTTTCTGGAAACACCATATATTTT CASSQTLGSRDTLSGNTIYF
NA NA 13 TRBJ2-5 TRBV28 TGTGCCAGCACCCTTCAGTCTGCGGAGGCCCAGTACTTC CASTLQSAEAQYF
NA NA 12 TRBJ2-1 TRBV5-1 TGCGCCAGCAGCTTGGCCCTCAATGAGCAGTTCTTC CASSLALNEQFF
NA NA 14 TRBJ2-2 TRBV24-1 TGTGCCACCTCTGGATTAGCGACGCCCGGGGAGCTGTTTTTT CATSGLATPGELFF
few TRBD1 16 TRBJ2-7 TRBV15 TGTGCCACCAGCCCCTTCGGGGGACAGGGGTTTTACGAGCAGTACTTC CATSPFGGQGFYEQYF
NA TRBD1 17 TRBJ1-5 TRBV7-2 TGTGCCAGCAGCCCAGGGACAGGGGGCTATGTCAATCAGCCCCAGCATTTT CASSPGTGGYVNQPQHF
NA NA 15 TRBJ2-1 TRBV4-1 TGCGCCAGCAGCCAAGATTCAGGGGCCTACAATGAGCAGTTCTTC CASSQDSGAYNEQFF
NA TRBD1 15 TRBJ2-7 TRBV19 TGTGCCAGTAGTACTCGGACAGGGGGGCTCAGAGAGCAGTACTTC CASSTRTGGLREQYF
NA NA 14 TRBJ2-7 TRBV28 TGTGCCAGCACCCCTACGAGTGATACCTACGAGCAGTACTTC CASTPTSDTYEQYF
NA NA 13 TRBJ1-6 TRBV28 TGTGCCAGCCTAGACAGGAGCAATTCACCCCTCCACTTT CASLDRSNSPLHF
NA NA 13 TRBJ1-1 TRBV28 TGTGCCAGCAGCATTCACAGGAACACTGAAGCTTTCTTT CASSIHRNTEAFF
NA TRBD2 20 TRBJ2-1 TRBV27 TGTGCCAGCAGTTTATCCGCTAGCGGGAGGCCCCCCCGAGGTTACAATGAGCAGTTCTTC CASSLSASGRPPRGYNEQFF
NA TRBD1 14 TRBJ1-1 TRBV28 TGTGCCAGCACCCAACTCAGGGGGGCCACTGAAGCTTTCTTT CASTQLRGATEAFF
NA NA 15 TRBJ1-5 TRBV5-1 TGCGCCAGCAGCTTCCTACAGGGATCTTATCAGCCCCAGCATTTT CASSFLQGSYQPQHF
NA TRBD1 14 TRBJ2-5 TRBV6-5 TGTGCCAGCAGTCGGGGACAGGCTCAAGAGACCCAGTACTTC CASSRGQAQETQYF
NA TRBD1 14 TRBJ1-2 TRBV5-4 TGTGCCAGCAGCATTCCGGGACAGGTCTATGGCTACACCTTC CASSIPGQVYGYTF
NA NA 16 TRBJ1-1 TRBV4-2 TGTGCCAGCAGCCAAGGGGGGGCGGGAGGCAGCACTGAAGCTTTCTTT CASSQGGAGGSTEAFF
NA NA 14 TRBJ1-2 TRBV7-9 TGTGCCAGCAGCTTGGACAGTATAACTCATGGCTACACCTTC CASSLDSITHGYTF
NA TRBD2 15 TRBJ2-5 TRBV7-3 TGTGCCAGCAGCATTAGCGGGAGGGTCCCGGAGACCCAGTACTTC CASSISGRVPETQYF
NA TRBD1 14 TRBJ2-5 TRBV30 TGTGCCTGGAGCCCAGGGGGTGCGATGGAGACCCAGTACTTC CAWSPGGAMETQYF
NA NA 15 TRBJ1-5 TRBV6-4 TGTGCCAGCAGGGTAGTGGCAGGGAGCAATCAGCCCCAGCATTTT CASRVVAGSNQPQHF